The 24 T cell receptor beta chains below were found in one sample sequenced in a study of OX40 agonist ivuxolimab in advanced cancers. Sequencing was performed with immunoSEQ multiplex PCR; in TCRdb, only in-frame clones are kept and a portion is missing. Of about 77,000 clones detected, over 75% appear once; the ten largest clones hold around 0.6%. Specimen: CD4+ or CD8+ T cells sorted from blood, collected in a trial of the OX40 agonist ivuxolimab. These receptor sequences come from an adult with an advanced solid tumor such as melanoma, head and neck, liver or kidney cancer.

This chain connects TRBV6-5 to TRBJ2-3; D gene ambiguous. The CDR3 sequence is 15 residues long. With 2 bases removed from V and 0 bases from J, the gap between germline ends came to 9 bases. Germline CDR1 is MNHEY and CDR2 is SVGAGI. In DNA, the CDR3 is TGTGCCAGCAGTTACGCCTATAGTAGCACAGATACGCAGTATTTT. It encodes CASSYAYSSTDTQYF.

V gene TRBV7-2 combines with J gene TRBJ2-3, with TRBD2 identical over 8 bases. Germline assignment: CDR1 SGHTA and CDR2 FQGNSA. The junction had 6 bases not matched to a gene; V was cut back by 5 bases and J by 2 bases. The CDR3 consists of 15 residues. The chain's CDR3 is CASSPLAGYTDTQYF. The CDR3 DNA reads as TGTGCCAGCAGCCCCCTAGCGGGTTACACAGATACGCAGTATTTT. The full variable domain, in which reference TRBV7-2 and TRBJ2-3 provide the parts outside the CDR3, is GAGVSQSPSNKVTEKGKDVELRCDPISGHTALYWYRQSLGQGLEFLIYFQGNSAPDKSGLPSDRFSAERTGGSVSTLTIQRTQQEDSAVYLCASSPLAGYTDTQYFGPGTRLTVL.

This chain uses TRBV29-1 with TRBJ1-2; 9 positions agree with TRBD1. Losses at the gene ends were 7 bases for V and 7 bases for J; bases not matched to a gene: 13. The CDR3 runs to 14 residues. CDR1 and CDR2 (germline): SQVTM, ANQGSEA. CDR3: CSDPPRTGEGGYTF. Here the CDR3 DNA reads TGCAGCGACCCCCCCCGGACAGGGGAGGGTGGCTACACCTTC.

This CDR3 is CASSQDRMGEAFF. The DNA of the CDR3 is TGTGCCAGCAGCCAAGATCGGATGGGTGAAGCTTTCTTT. The V and J genes are TRBV14 and TRBJ1-1; no firm D call. Germline V gene lookup returns CDR1 SGHDN and CDR2 FVKESK. Deletions cut 0 bases from V and 7 bases from J, with 9 bases between. This CDR3 comprises 13 residues.

This clone was seen once. The genes are TRBV4-3 and TRBJ1-2; 10 bases map to TRBD1. This CDR3 is 16 amino acids long. Germline V gene lookup returns CDR1 LGHNA and CDR2 YSLEER. The V segment lost 1 base and the J segment 1 base; nucleotides outside the gene matches: 3. CDR3 nucleotides: TGCGCCAGCAGCCAAGGGACAGGGGGACGTAACTATGGCTACACCTTC. Protein: CASSQGTGGRNYGYTF.

In this sample, this clone turned up once. This sequence joins TRBV19 and TRBJ2-6; 8 nucleotides align to TRBD2. The junction had 9 bases not matched to a gene; V was cut back by 7 bases and J by 1 base. The CDR3 consists of 17 residues. The germline V gene encodes CDR1 LNHDA and CDR2 SQIVND (reference sequence). As DNA, the CDR3 is TGTGCCAGTAAGGAACCGGGGGGGAGTTCTGGGGCCAACGTCCTGACTTTC. This encodes CASKEPGGSSGANVLTF.

V is TRBV5-5 and J is TRBJ1-6; 7 bases are a match to TRBD1. V shed 4 bases, J shed 8 bases, and the junction held 9 bases outside the gene matches. Germline V gene data show CDR1 as SGHKS and CDR2 as YYEKEE (reference sequence). CDR3 length: 15 residues. The CDR3 DNA sequence: TGTGCCAGCAGCCCGACGGGACAGTGGGATTCACCCCTCCACTTT. This codes for CASSPTGQWDSPLHF.

J is TRBJ1-2 and V is TRBV2; D possibly corresponds to TRBD1 (5 bases). V lost 8 bases and J lost 4, with 8 bases in between. The CDR3 is 11 residues long. The germline V gene encodes CDR1 SNHLY and CDR2 FYNNEI. CDR3 DNA sequence: TGTGCCAGCGGACAAGGCTATGGCTACACCTTC. Its protein product is CASGQGYGYTF.

The table lists this clone with a count of one. A read error may account for a junction end that differs from germline. This CDR3 reads CTSSVGTGNYGYTF. The CDR3 bases are TGTACCAGCAGCGTCGGGACAGGGAATTATGGCTACACCTTC. The rearrangement links TRBV7-9 to TRBJ1-2; 9 bases agree with TRBD1. Looked up from germline, CDR1 is SEHNR and CDR2 is FQNEAQ (reference sequence). The CDR3 is 14 amino acids. Full variable domain (rest looked up from reference TRBV7-9 and TRBJ1-2): DTGVSQNPRHKITKRGQNVTFRCDPISEHNRLYWYRQTLGQGPEFLTYFQNEAQLEKSRLLSDRFSAERPKGSFSTLEIQRTEQGDSAMYLCTSSVGTGNYGYTFGSGTRLTVV.

The chain joins TRBV7-3 to TRBJ1-6; D gene uncertain. CDR3 length equals 15 residues. Germline CDR1 SGHTA, CDR2 FQGTGA. V lost 2 bases and J lost 10, with 15 bases in between. The DNA for the CDR3 is TGTGCCAGCAGCTTAGGACCCCCCGGAGGGTCACCCCTCCACTTT. This encodes CASSLGPPGGSPLHF.

The chain carries TRBV21-1 and TRBJ2-3. TRBV21-1 corresponds to a pseudogene. The CDR3 is 15 amino acids. The CDR3 is CASSREGQPRRTQYF. The CDR3 DNA reads as TGTGCCAGCAGCAGGGAAGGTCAGCCCAGACGAACGCAGTATTTT.

This chain joins TRBV6-5 and TRBJ2-7; 8 nucleotides match TRBD1. Germline V gives CDR1 MNHEY, CDR2 SVGAGI. There are 13 residues in the CDR3. The CDR3 DNA sequence: TGTGCCAGCAGTTACGGGCAGGGGGCTGGTTGGGTGGTC. This translates into CASSYGQGAGWVV.

J is TRBJ2-5 and V is TRBV7-2; 8 bases align to TRBD2. The CDR3 extends over 14 amino acids. Trimming removed 2 bases from V and 4 bases from J; junction bases left unmatched: 3. Germline CDR1 and CDR2: SGHTA and FQGNSA. CDR3 bases: TGTGCCAGCAGCTTATTAGCGGGAAGAGAGACCCAGTACTTC. It specifies CASSLLAGRETQYF.

In DNA, the CDR3 is TGTGCCAGCAGCATCTCCGAGCGGGTCGGCGAGCAGTACTTC. Translating gives CASSISERVGEQYF. The chain combines TRBV6-5 with TRBJ2-7, with D possibly matching TRBD2 (6 bases). CDR1 and CDR2 (germline): MNHEY, SVGAGI. CDR3 length equals 14 residues. The V end was cut by 6 bases, the J end by 6 bases, with 18 bases between.

The CDR3 sequence: CASSLQGSMNTEAFF. DNA for the CDR3: TGTGCCAGCAGCTTACAGGGTTCTATGAACACTGAAGCTTTCTTT. The chain is built from TRBV7-2 and TRBJ1-1; D might be TRBD1 (5 bases). CDR1 and CDR2 (germline): SGHTA, FQGNSA. The CDR3 runs 15 residues. V lost 2 bases to trimming and J lost 0 bases, with 10 bases between them.

The rearrangement links TRBV7-9 to TRBJ1-4; D possibly corresponds to TRBD1 (6 bases). Germline-derived CDR1 and CDR2 are SEHNR and FQNEAQ (reference sequence). Trimming removed 2 bases from V and 0 bases from J, with 19 bases in between. CDR3 size: 19 residues. Written as DNA, the CDR3 is TGTGCCAGCAGCTTATATCCGACAGGTCTAACTGCAACTAATGAAAAACTGTTTTTT. It is translated as CASSLYPTGLTATNEKLFF.

The V and J genes are TRBV5-1 and TRBJ2-3, with D perhaps TRBD1 or TRBD2 (5 bases each). V lost 0 bases, J lost 2 bases, and 13 bases lay in between. CDR1 and CDR2 (germline): SGHRS, YFSETQ. This CDR3 is 16 amino acids long. CDR3 amino acids: CASSLVEGRITDTQYF. CDR3 nucleotides: TGCGCCAGCAGCTTGGTTGAGGGACGCATCACAGATACGCAGTATTTT.

In its sample, this clone was seen a few times. The chain recombines TRBV19 with TRBJ1-1, with 7 bases lining up with TRBD1. The CDR3 has 14 amino acids. Germline V CDR1 and CDR2: LNHDA, SQIVND (reference sequence). V lost 5 bases to trimming and J lost 4 bases; unmatched junction nucleotides: 7. This CDR3 reads CASSVTGLATEAFF. The CDR3 nucleotides are TGTGCCAGTAGTGTGACAGGGCTTGCCACTGAAGCTTTCTTT.

The chain couples TRBV10-3 to TRBJ2-5, with 8 bases lining up with TRBD2. This CDR3 contains 18 residues. Germline CDR1 ENHRY, CDR2 SYGVKD. J lost 4 bases, V lost 0 bases, and 13 bases had no gene match. The CDR3 bases are TGTGCCATCAGTGAGTCCGGACGGGGGGGCCGTCTCCTAGAGACCCAGTACTTC. This translates into CAISESGRGGRLLETQYF.

The gene calls are TRBV19 and TRBJ1-1; 9 positions match TRBD1. CDR1 LNHDA and CDR2 SQIVND come from the germline V gene (reference sequence). The CDR3 is made up of 14 amino acids. The J segment lost 7 bases and the V segment lost 8 bases, leaving 11 bases of the junction unmatched. CDR3 loop: CASSTGGAGGEAFF. The CDR3 nucleotides are TGTGCCAGTTCCACAGGGGGCGCAGGGGGTGAAGCTTTCTTT.

The chain couples TRBV2 to TRBJ1-1; tentative D call: TRBD1 (5 bases). The V end was cut by 3 bases, the J end by 1 base, with 12 bases between. Germline CDR1 and CDR2: SNHLY and FYNNEI. This CDR3 has 15 residues. The CDR3 DNA follows: TGTGCCAGCAGTGATTTAGGGACCTGGAACACTGAAGCTTTCTTT. Amino acids: CASSDLGTWNTEAFF.

The J gene is TRBJ1-2, the V gene TRBV18, with unresolved D. Germline loops: CDR1 KGHSH, CDR2 LQKENI. V was shortened by 6 bases and J by 8 bases, with 13 bases between the two germline ends. The CDR3 has 12 residues. CDR3 region: CASSVGPGGYTF. The CDR3 nucleotides read TGTGCCAGCTCGGTAGGCCCCGGCGGCTACACCTTC.

The chain combines TRBV7-3 with TRBJ2-3, with D hard to call. The CDR3 consists of 17 residues. Per the germline V gene, CDR1 is SGHTA and CDR2 is FQGTGA. V dropped 5 bases and J dropped 0 bases, with 18 bases sitting between them. The CDR3: CASSRGFRFTSTDTQYF. Here the CDR3 DNA reads TGTGCCAGCAGCCGCGGTTTCAGGTTCACTAGCACAGATACGCAGTATTTT.

In nucleotides, the CDR3 is TGTGCCAGCAGCCCATCTAGCGGGGGGGCCGACAATGAGCAGTTCTTC. Translated, it gives CASSPSSGGADNEQFF. The chain is built from TRBV14 and TRBJ2-1, with TRBD2 identical over 12 bases. Trimming removed 4 bases from V and 5 bases from J; junction bases left unmatched: 6. The CDR3 loop spans 16 amino acids. Looked up from germline, CDR1 is SGHDN and CDR2 is FVKESK.